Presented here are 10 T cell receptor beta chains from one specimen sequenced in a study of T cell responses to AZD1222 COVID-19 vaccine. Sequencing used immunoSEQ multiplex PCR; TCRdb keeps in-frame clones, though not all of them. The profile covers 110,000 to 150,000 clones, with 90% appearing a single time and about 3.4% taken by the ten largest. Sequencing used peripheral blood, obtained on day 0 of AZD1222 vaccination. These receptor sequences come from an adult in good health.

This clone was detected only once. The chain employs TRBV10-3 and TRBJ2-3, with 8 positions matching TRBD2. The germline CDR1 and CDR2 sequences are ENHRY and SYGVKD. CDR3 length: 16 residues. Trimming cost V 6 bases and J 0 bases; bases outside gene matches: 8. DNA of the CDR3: TGTGCCATCAGCCGCGGACTAGCCGCGAGCACAGATACGCAGTATTTT. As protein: CAISRGLAASTDTQYF.

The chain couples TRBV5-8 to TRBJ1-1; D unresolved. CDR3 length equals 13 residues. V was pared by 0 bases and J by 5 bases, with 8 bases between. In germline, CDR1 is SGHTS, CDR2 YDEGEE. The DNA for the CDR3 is TGTGCCAGCAGCTTGGACAGAAATACTGAAGCTTTCTTT. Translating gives CASSLDRNTEAFF. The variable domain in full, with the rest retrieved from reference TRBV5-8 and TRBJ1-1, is EAGVTQSPTHLIKTRGQQATLRCSPISGHTSVYWYQQALGLGLQFLLWYDEGEERNRGNFPPRFSGRQFPNYSSELNVNALELEDSALYLCASSLDRNTEAFFGQGTRLTVV.

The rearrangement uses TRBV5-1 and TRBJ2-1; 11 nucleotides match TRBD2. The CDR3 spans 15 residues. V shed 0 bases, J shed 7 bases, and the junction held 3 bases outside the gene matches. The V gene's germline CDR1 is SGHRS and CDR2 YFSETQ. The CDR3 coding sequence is TGCGCCAGCAGCTTGGGTCTAGCGGGAGGAAATGAGCAGTTCTTC. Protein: CASSLGLAGGNEQFF.

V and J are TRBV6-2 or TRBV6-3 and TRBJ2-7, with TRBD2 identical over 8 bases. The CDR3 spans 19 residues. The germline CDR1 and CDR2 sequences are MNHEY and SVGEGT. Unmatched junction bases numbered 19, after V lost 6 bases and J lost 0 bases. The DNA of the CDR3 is TGTGCCAGCAGCAACAGCGGGAGCCAAGCTCTACATCCCTCCTACGAGCAGTACTTC. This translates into CASSNSGSQALHPSYEQYF.

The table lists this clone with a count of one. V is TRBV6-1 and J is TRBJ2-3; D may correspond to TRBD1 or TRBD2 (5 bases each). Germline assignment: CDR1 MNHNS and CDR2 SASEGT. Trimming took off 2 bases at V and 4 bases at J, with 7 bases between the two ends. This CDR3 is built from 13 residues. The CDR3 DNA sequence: TGTGCCAGCAGTGAACCGGGGCCAGATACGCAGTATTTT. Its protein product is CASSEPGPDTQYF.

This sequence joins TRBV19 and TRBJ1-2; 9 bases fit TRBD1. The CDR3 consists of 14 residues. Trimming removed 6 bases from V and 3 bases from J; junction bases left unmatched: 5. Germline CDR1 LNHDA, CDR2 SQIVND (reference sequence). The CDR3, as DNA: TGTGCCAGTAGCGGGACAGGGTGGGACTATGGCTACACCTTC. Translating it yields CASSGTGWDYGYTF.

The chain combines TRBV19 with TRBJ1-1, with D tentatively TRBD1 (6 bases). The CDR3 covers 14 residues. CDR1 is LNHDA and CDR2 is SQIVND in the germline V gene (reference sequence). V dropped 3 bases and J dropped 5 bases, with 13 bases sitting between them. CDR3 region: CASSIWGPETEAFF. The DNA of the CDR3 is TGTGCCAGTAGTATTTGGGGGCCCGAGACTGAAGCTTTCTTT.

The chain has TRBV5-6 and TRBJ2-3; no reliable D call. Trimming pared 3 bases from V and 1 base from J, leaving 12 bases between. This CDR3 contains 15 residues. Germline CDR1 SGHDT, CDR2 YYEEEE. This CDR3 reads CASSSIRPRTDTQYF. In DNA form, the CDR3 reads TGTGCCAGCAGCTCCATTCGTCCGCGCACAGATACGCAGTATTTT.

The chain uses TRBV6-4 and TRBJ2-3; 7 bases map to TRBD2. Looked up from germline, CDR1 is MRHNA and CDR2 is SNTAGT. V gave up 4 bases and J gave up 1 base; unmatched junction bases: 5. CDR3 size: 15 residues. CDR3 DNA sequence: TGTGCCAGCAGTGCCACTACTAGCGGCACAGATACGCAGTATTTT. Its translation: CASSATTSGTDTQYF.

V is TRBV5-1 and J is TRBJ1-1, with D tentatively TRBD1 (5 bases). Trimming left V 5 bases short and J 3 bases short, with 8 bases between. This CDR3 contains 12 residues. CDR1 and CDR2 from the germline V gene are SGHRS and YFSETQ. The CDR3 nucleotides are TGCGCCAGCAGGGGGGATGACACTGAAGCTTTCTTT. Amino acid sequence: CASRGDDTEAFF.